Listed here are 3 T cell receptor beta chains from one sample, sequenced in a study of Graves' ophthalmopathy and Graves' hyperthyroidism. Amplified material comprised TCR beta CDR3 regions derived from RNA transcripts. Amplification began with first-round RT-PCR using HTBI primers, then second-round multiplex PCR was performed. TCRdb itself ran the multiplex PCR reads through MiXCR, one entry per CDR3 protein. This sample yields 650,000 to 900,000 distinct CDR3 sequences, of which around 40% are seen a single time; 44% belongs to the top ten. The sample taken for sequencing was peripheral blood. These receptor sequences come from an adult man with Graves' ophthalmopathy.

V gene TRBV19 combines with J gene TRBJ1-3; D is possibly TRBD1 (5 bases). V lost 3 bases to trimming and J lost 2 bases, with 8 bases between them. Germline loops: CDR1 LNHDA, CDR2 SQIVND (reference sequence). The CDR3 is made up of 14 amino acids. DNA of the CDR3: TGTGCCAGTAGTATCGGGGGACCTGGAAACACCATATATTTT. It translates to CASSIGGPGNTIYF. The variable domain in full, completed from reference TRBV19 and TRBJ1-3, reads DGGITQSPKYLFRKEGQNVTLSCEQNLNHDAMYWYRQDPGQGLRLIYYSQIVNDFQKGDIAEGYSVSREKKESFPLTVTSAQKNPTAFYLCASSIGGPGNTIYFGEGSWLTVV.

This clonotype came up many times. The rearrangement uses TRBV2 and TRBJ1-5, with D tentatively TRBD1 (6 bases). With 5 bases removed from V and 5 bases from J, the gap between germline ends came to 13 bases. Germline assignment: CDR1 SNHLY and CDR2 FYNNEI. There are 14 residues in the CDR3. The CDR3 spells CASSYGQRYQPQHF. CDR3 sequence (DNA): TGTGCCAGCAGTTATGGACAGCGGTATCAGCCCCAGCATTTT.

The chain combines TRBV12-3 or TRBV12-4 with TRBJ2-1; 10 bases are a match to TRBD2. CDR3 length: 17 amino acids. The ends lost 6 bases at V and 7 bases at J; junction bases unmatched: 15. The CDR3 region is CASRRDPGTSVGNEQFF. In nucleotides, the CDR3 is TGTGCCAGCAGACGGGACCCCGGGACTAGCGTAGGGAATGAGCAGTTCTTC.